This T cell receptor (beta chain) is from a study of a mutant IDH1 vaccine in newly diagnosed glioma. Across the study: Vaccinations were initiated 4-6 weeks following radiotherapy alone, or were given together with temozolomide cycles. Most patients had received both radiotherapy and temozolomide, the prior options being radiotherapy, temozolomide, or both. Findings and limits, study-wide: Changes to the top peripheral T cell clonotypes appeared unrelated to pseudoprogression.

A word on this clone: The target antigen is unknown.

Sequenced by immunoSEQ multiplex PCR; TCRdb stores in-frame clones only, minus some. The data show about 68,000 clones, with approximately 81% seen just once and approximately 12% held by the top ten. This CDR3 has 19 amino acids. Germline V lookup: CDR1 SEHNR, CDR2 FQNEAQ (reference sequence). Trimming stripped 2 bases from V and 2 bases from J, with 19 bases between. The time point denotes: week 35, safety follow-up. Doses of 300 ug of mutant IDH1 20-mer peptide were given with topical imiquimod. Sequencing was performed on PBMCs, taken from a glioma patient whose treatment included an IDH1 peptide vaccine. The TCR comes from a man between 18 and 35 years old with glioma. This rearrangement joins TRBV7-9 to TRBJ2-6; D may be TRBD1 (5 bases). Here the CDR3 reads CASSLLGRRGATGANVLTF. In DNA, the CDR3 is TGTGCCAGCAGCTTATTGGGCCGCCGTGGGGCGACTGGGGCCAACGTCCTGACTTTC. The full variable domain, rest sourced from reference TRBV7-9 and TRBJ2-6, is DTGVSQNPRHKITKRGQNVTFRCDPISEHNRLYWYRQTLGQGPEFLTYFQNEAQLEKSRLLSDRFSAERPKGSFSTLEIQRTEQGDSAMYLCASSLLGRRGATGANVLTFGAGSRLTVL.